This T cell receptor beta chain was found in a study of T cells in localized non-small cell lung cancer (dated by TCRdb to the early 2020s). About the full investigation: The study examined T cell repertoires in under 300 patients with early-stage NSCLC and compared tumors with uninvolved tumor-adjacent lungs. Of the NSCLC patients, fewer than 150 were male and 107 were female, and the mean age was roughly 61 years. The cohort consisted of around 250 treatment-naive NSCLC patients whose localized lung tumors had been resected. General conclusions and limits of the study: Because of the exploratory design, TCR variables were selected using unadjusted p-values without false-discovery rate correction. Multi-region tumor sequencing was not performed, so intratumor heterogeneity could not be excluded. Higher T cell density in blood was associated with longer overall survival, whereas higher clonality in adjacent lung was associated with shorter survival. Uninvolved tumor-adjacent lung showed the highest T cell clonality, higher than tumor, which suggests more focused antigenic responses in the adjacent lung. A median of approximately 57 of the top 100 tumor clones were detected in paired uninvolved adjacent lung, and 25 to 35 of these tumor clones were also found among the top 100 clones of the paired uninvolved adjacent lung.

In the case of this clone: The target of this receptor is not known. Base qualities are not recorded, but no much larger clone differs from it by a single base.

The immunoSEQ Assay was used to sequence TCR beta CDR3 regions from DNA. In the source study's methods: To compute T cell density, TCR beta template counts were normalized to usable DNA, which was estimated by amplifying housekeeping genes. Richness was estimated using the preseqR package, with extrapolation to 400,000 templates for PBMC samples and to 120,000 templates for tissue samples. Clonality was defined by subtracting Pielou's evenness from one. Tissue-enriched TCRs were identified through differential abundance testing performed on productive amino-acid clonotypes, with a minimum total count of 5 and an alpha of 0.1. The Jaccard Index and the Morisita Overlap Index were used to measure how much the repertoires overlapped between compartments. TCR beta CDR3s were clustered by GLIPH together with public tetramer-defined viral CDR3s, and at least three viral sequences plus V-gene enrichment were required for viral motifs. TCRdb carries this immuneACCESS record with in-frame sequences only. Its versions omit some clonotypes, under half of them owing to an unresolved V gene in the studies checked, with the rest unexplained. From that table come the V and J calls and clone size; the DNA was used to work out D and trimming. For this sample the table gives around 25,000 clones, of which approximately 88% were detected only once. Of the sample, 22% is held by the ten largest clones.

At the junction V is shortened by 0 bases and J by 2 bases; bases outside the gene matches: 4. Inclusive of the bounding cysteine and phenylalanine, the CDR3 is 16 residues long. The read is trimmed to its CDR3 DNA, 48 bases read in frame from base 1. The germline V gene specifies MNHEY as CDR1 and SVGAGI as CDR2. At diagnosis, tumor, uninvolved tumor-adjacent lung and peripheral blood were collected and then preserved as a mix of FFPE and fresh-frozen material. Blood samples were analyzed as peripheral blood mononuclear cells for TCR repertoire profiling. The V gene is TRBV6-5 and the J gene is TRBJ1-2; TRBD1 matches 9 bases in the middle. The source is a man aged 40 to 69 with stage I squamous cell lung carcinoma. This sample comprised peripheral blood, obtained before any cancer treatment. CDR3 sequence: CASSYSDRGRNYGYTF. The DNA reads TGTGCCAGCAGTTACTCGGACAGGGGCCGGAACTATGGCTACACCTTC.